This T cell receptor beta chain was identified during a study of cytomegalovirus exposure and HLA in healthy donors. The primer mix had 60 Vbeta and 13 Jbeta primers. Some clones are missing from TCRdb's copy, which holds only in-frame ones; the method was immunoSEQ multiplex PCR. This table has around 150,000 clones, 70% to 80% appearing once. CDR1 and CDR2 (germline): MNHEY, SMNVEV (reference sequence). Trimming cost V 7 bases and J 2 bases, with 9 bases left between them. The CDR3 extends over 14 amino acids. This TCR was sampled from a man aged 45-65 years in good health and CMV-seropositive. Sequences were obtained from PBMCs. The rearrangement links TRBV27 to TRBJ1-6; D is possibly TRBD1 (5 bases). The CDR3 protein is CASMEGTYNSPLHF. The CDR3 region has the DNA TGTGCCAGCATGGAGGGGACCTATAATTCACCCCTCCACTTT.